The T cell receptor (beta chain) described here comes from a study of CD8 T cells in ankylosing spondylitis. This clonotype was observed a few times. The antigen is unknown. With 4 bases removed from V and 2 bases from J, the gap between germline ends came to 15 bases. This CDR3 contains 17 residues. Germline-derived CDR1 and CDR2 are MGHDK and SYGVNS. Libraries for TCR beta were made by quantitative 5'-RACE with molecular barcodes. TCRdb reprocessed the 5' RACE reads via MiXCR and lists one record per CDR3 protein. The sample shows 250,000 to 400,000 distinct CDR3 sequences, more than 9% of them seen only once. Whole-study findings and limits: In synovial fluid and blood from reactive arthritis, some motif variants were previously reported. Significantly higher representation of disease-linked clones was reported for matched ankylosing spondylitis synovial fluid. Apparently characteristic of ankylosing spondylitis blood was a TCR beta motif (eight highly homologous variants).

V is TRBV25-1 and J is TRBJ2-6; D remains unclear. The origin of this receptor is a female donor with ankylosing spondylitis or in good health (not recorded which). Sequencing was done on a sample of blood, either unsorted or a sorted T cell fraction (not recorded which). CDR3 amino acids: CASSGVFGSAGANVLTF. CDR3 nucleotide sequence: TGTGCCAGCAGTGGGGTGTTCGGTTCTGCTGGGGCCAACGTCCTGACTTTC.